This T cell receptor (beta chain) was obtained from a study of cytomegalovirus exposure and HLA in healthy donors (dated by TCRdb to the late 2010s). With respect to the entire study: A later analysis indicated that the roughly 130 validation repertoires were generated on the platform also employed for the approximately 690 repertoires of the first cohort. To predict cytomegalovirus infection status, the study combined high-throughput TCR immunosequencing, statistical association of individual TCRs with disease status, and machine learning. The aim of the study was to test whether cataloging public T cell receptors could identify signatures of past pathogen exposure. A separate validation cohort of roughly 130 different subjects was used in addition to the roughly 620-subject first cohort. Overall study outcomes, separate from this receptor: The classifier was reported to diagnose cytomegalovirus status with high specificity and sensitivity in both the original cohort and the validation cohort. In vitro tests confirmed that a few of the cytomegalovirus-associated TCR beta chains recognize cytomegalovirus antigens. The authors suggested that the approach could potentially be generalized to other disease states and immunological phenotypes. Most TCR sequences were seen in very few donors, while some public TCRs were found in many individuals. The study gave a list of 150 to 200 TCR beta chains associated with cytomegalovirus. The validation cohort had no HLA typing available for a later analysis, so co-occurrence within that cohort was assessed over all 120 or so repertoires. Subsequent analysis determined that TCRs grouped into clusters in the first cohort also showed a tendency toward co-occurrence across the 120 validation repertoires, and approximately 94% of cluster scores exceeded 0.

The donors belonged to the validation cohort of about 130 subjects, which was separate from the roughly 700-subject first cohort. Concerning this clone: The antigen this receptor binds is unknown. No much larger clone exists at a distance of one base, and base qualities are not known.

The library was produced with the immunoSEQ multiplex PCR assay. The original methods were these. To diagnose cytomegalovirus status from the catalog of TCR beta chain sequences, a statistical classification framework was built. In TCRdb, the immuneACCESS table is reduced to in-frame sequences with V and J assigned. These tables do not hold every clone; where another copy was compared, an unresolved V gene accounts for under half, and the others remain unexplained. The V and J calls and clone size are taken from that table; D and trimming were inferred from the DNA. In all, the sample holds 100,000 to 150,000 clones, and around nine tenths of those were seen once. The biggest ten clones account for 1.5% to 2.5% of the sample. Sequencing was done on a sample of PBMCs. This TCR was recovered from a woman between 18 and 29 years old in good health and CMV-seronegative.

The DNA sequence reads TGTGCCAGCAGCTTGGGAAGCGACGAGCAGTACTTC. It is translated as CASSLGSDEQYF. The chain is made from TRBV5-6 and TRBJ2-7; the D gene is not confidently resolved. The trim is 0 bases for V and 5 bases for J, with a gap of 6 bases between the germline ends. Taken from the germline V gene, the CDR1 and CDR2 loops are SGHDT and YYEEEE. The CDR3 spans 12 residues, from the cysteine through the phenylalanine. The read is trimmed to its CDR3 DNA, 36 bases read in frame from base 1.